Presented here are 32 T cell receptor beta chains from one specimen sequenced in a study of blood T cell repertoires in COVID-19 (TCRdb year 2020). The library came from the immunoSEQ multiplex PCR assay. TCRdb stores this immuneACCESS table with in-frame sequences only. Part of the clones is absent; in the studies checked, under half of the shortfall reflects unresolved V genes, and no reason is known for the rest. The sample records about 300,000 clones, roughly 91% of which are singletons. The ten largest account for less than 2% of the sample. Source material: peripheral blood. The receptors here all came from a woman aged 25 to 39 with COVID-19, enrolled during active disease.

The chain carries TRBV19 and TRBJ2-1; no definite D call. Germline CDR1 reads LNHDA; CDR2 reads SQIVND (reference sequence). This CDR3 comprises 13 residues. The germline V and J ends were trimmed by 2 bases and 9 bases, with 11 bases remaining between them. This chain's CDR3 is CASSIYSRSEQFF. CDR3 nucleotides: TGTGCCAGTAGTATATATAGCCGGTCTGAGCAGTTCTTC.

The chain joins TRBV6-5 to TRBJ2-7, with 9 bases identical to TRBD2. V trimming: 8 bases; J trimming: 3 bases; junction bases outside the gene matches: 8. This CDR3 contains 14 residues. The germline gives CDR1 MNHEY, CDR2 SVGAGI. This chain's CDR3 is CASRGTSPYYEQYF. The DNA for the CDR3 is TGTGCCAGCCGAGGGACTAGCCCATACTACGAGCAGTACTTC.

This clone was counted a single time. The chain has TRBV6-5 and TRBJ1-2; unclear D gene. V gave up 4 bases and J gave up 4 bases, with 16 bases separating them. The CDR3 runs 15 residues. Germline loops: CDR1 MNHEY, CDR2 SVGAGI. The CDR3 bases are TGTGCCAGCAGTTCCGTTGCGACTATTGGCTATGGCTACACCTTC. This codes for CASSSVATIGYGYTF.

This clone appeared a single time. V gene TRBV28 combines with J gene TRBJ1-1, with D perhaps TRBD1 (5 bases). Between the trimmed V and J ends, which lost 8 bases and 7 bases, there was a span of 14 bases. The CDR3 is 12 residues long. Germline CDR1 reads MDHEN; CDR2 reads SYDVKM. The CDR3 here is CASFPRRGEAFF. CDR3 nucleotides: TGTGCCAGCTTCCCCCGAAGGGGTGAAGCTTTCTTT.

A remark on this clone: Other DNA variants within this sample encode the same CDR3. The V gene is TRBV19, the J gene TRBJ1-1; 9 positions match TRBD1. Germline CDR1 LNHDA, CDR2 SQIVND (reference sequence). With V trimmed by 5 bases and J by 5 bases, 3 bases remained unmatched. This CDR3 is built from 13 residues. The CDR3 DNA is TGTGCCAGTAGTGACAGGGGGAGGACTGAAGCTTTCTTT. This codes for CASSDRGRTEAFF.

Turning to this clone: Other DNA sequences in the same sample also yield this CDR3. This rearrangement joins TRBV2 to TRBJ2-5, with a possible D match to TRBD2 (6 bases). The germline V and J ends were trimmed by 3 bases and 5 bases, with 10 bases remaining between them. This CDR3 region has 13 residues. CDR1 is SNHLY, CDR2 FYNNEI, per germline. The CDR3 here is CASSDRGRETQYF. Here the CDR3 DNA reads TGTGCCAGCAGTGATCGGGGGAGGGAGACCCAGTACTTC.

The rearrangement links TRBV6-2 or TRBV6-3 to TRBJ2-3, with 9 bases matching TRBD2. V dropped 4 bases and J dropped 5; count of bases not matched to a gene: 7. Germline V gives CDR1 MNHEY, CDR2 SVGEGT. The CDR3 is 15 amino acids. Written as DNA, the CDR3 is TGTGCCAGCAGTTCGTGGCGGGGGGGCAAAGATACGCAGTATTTT. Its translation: CASSSWRGGKDTQYF.

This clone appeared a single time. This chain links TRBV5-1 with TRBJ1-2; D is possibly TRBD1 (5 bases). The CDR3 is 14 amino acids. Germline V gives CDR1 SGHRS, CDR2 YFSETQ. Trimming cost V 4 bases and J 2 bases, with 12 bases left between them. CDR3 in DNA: TGCGCCAGCAGCACATCCCCAGGGAACTATGGCTACACCTTC. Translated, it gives CASSTSPGNYGYTF.

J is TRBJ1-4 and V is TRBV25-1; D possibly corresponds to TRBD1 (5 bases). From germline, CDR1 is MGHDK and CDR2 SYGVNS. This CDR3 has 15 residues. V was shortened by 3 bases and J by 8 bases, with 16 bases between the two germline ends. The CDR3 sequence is CASSDTPGSSEKLFF. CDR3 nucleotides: TGTGCCAGCAGTGATACCCCAGGGTCCAGCGAAAAACTGTTTTTT.

The CDR3 sequence is CASSRGTEQFF. The CDR3 region has the DNA TGTGCCAGCTCGCGGGGGACCGAGCAGTTCTTC. The rearrangement uses TRBV25-1 and TRBJ2-1; 7 bases are shared with TRBD2. The germline CDR1 and CDR2 sequences are MGHDK and SYGVNS. This CDR3 is 11 amino acids long. The V segment lost 8 bases and the J segment 10 bases; nucleotides outside the gene matches: 5. The full variable domain, with the rest looked up from reference TRBV25-1 and TRBJ2-1, is EADIYQTPRYLVIGTGKKITLECSQTMGHDKMYWYQQDPGMELHLIHYSYGVNSTEKGDLSSESTVSRIRTEHFPLTLESARPSHTSQYLCASSRGTEQFFGPGTRLTVL.

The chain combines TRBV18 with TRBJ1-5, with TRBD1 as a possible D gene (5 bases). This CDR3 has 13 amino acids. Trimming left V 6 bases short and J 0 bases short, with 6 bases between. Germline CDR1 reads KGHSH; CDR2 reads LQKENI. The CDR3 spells CASSTDSNQPQHF. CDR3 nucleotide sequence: TGTGCCAGCTCGACAGATAGCAATCAGCCCCAGCATTTT.

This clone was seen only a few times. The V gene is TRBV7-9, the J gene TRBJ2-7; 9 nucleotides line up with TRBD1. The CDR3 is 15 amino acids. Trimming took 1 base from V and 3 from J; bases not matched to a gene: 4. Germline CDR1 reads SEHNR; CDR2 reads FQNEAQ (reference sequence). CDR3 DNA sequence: TGTGCCAGCAGCTTAGGGACAGGGGCTGTCTACGAGCAGTACTTC. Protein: CASSLGTGAVYEQYF.

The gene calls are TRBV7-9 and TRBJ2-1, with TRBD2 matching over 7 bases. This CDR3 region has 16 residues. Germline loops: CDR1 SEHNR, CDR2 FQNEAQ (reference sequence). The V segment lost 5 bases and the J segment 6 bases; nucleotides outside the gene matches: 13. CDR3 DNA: TGTGCCAGCAGCCCCCGCGCGGGGGTTTCGGGCAATGAGCAGTTCTTC. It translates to CASSPRAGVSGNEQFF.

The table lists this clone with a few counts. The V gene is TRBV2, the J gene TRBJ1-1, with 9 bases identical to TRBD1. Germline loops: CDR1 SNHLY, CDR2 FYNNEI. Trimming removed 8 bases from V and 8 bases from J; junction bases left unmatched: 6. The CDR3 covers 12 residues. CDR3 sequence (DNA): TGTGCCAGCGTTAGTACAGGGGGCGAAGCTTTCTTT. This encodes CASVSTGGEAFF. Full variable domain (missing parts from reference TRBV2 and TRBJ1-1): EPEVTQTPSHQVTQMGQEVILRCVPISNHLYFYWYRQILGQKVEFLVSFYNNEISEKSEIFDDQFSVERPDGSNFTLKIRSTKLEDSAMYFCASVSTGGEAFFGQGTRLTVV.

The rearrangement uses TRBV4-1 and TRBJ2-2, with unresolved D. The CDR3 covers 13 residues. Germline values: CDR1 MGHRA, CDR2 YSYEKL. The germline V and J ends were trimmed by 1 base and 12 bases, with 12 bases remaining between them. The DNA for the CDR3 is TGCGCCAGCAGCCAAGGTTGGTCCAGTCAGCTGTTTTTT. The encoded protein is CASSQGWSSQLFF.

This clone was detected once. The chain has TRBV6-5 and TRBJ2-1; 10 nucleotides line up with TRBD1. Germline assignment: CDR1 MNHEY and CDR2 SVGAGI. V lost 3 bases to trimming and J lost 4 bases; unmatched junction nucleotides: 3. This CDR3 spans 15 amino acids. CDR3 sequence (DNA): TGTGCCAGCAGTTATGGGACAGGGGAGTACAATGAGCAGTTCTTC. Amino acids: CASSYGTGEYNEQFF.

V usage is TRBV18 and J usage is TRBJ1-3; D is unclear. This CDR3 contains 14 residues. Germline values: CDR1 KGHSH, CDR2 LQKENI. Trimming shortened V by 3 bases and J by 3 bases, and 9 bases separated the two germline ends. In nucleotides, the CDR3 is TGTGCCAGCTCACCGCGAGTATTTGGAAACACCATATATTTT. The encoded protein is CASSPRVFGNTIYF.

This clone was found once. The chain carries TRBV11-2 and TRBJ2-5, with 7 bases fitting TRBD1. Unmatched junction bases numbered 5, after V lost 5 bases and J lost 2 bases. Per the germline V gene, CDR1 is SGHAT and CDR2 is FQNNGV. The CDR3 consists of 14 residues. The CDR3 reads CASSRGQLQETQYF. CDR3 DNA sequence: TGTGCCAGCAGCCGGGGACAGTTACAAGAGACCCAGTACTTC. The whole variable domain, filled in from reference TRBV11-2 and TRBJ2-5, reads EAGVAQSPRYKIIEKRQSVAFWCNPISGHATLYWYQQILGQGPKLLIQFQNNGVVDDSQLPKDRFSAERLKGVDSTLKIQPAKLEDSAVYLCASSRGQLQETQYFGPGTRLLVL.

The CDR3 here is CAISEAGRRSNQPQHF. CDR3 sequence (DNA): TGTGCCATCAGTGAGGCGGGACGGAGGAGCAATCAGCCCCAGCATTTT. This chain uses TRBV10-3 with TRBJ1-5; maybe TRBD1 (5 bases). Germline CDR1 ENHRY, CDR2 SYGVKD. The ends were cut back, 2 bases at V and 1 base at J, with 12 bases in the middle. CDR3 length: 16 amino acids.

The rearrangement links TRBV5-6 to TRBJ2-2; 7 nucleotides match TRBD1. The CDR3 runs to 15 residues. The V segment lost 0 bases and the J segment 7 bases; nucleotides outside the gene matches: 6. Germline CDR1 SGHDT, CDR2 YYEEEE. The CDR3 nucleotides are TGTGCCAGCAGCTTGGACAGGGGTCACATCGGGGAGCTGTTTTTT. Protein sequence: CASSLDRGHIGELFF.

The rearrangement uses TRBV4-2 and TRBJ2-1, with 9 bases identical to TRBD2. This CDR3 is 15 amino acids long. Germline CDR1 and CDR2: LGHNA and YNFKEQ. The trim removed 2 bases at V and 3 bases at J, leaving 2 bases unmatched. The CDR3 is CASSQRGGDYNEQFF. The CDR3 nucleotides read TGTGCCAGCAGCCAACGCGGGGGGGACTACAATGAGCAGTTCTTC.

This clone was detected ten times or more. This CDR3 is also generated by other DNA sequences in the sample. CDR3 DNA sequence: TGCAGTGCTAGACCAAAAGAGACCCAGTACTTC. Translating gives CSARPKETQYF. This chain uses TRBV20-1 with TRBJ2-5; D is uncertain. The CDR3 extends over 11 amino acids. Looked up from germline, CDR1 is DFQATT and CDR2 is SNEGSKA (reference sequence). Trimming took off 2 bases at V and 3 bases at J, with 4 bases between the two ends.

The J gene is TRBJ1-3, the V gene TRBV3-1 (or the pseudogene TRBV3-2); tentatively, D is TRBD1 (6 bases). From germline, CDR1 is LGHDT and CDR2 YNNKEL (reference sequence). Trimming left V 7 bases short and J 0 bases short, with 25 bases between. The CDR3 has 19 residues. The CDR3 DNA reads TGTGCCAGCAAGCGCGAGAGGGGGGGACGGCAGAGCTCTGGAAACACCATATATTTT. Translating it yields CASKRERGGRQSSGNTIYF.

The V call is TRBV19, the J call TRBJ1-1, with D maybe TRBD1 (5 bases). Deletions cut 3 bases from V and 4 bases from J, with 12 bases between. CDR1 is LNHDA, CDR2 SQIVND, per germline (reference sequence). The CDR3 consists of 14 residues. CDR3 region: CASSIPRGATEAFF. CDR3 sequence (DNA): TGTGCCAGTAGTATCCCTCGCGGGGCCACTGAAGCTTTCTTT.

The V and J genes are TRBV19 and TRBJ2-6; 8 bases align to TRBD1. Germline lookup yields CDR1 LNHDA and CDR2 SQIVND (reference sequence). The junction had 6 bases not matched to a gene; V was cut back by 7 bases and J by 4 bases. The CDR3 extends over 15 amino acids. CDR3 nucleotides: TGTGCCAGTACGGGACAGGCGGCCGGGGCCAACGTCCTGACTTTC. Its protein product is CASTGQAAGANVLTF.

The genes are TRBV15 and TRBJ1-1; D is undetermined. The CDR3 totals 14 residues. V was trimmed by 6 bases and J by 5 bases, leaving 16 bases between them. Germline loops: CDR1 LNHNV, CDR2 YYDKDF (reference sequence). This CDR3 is CATRMSSESTEAFF. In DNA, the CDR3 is TGTGCCACCAGGATGAGTAGCGAATCGACTGAAGCTTTCTTT.

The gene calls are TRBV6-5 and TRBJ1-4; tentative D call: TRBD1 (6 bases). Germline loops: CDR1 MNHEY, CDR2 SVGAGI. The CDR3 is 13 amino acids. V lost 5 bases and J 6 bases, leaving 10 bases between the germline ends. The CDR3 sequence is CASSPRTDEKLFF. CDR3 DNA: TGTGCCAGCAGTCCCAGGACAGATGAAAAACTGTTTTTT.

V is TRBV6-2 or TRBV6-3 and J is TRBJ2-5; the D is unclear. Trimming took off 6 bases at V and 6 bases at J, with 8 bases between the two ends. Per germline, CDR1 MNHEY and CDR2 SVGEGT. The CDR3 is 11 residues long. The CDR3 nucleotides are TGTGCCAGCAGCCCCTCCCAGACCCAGTACTTC. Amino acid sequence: CASSPSQTQYF.

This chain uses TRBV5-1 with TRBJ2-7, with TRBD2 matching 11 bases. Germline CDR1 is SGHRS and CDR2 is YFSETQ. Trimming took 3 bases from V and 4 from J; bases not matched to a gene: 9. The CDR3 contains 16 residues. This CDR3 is CASSWAGTSGNYEQYF. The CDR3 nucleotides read TGCGCCAGCAGCTGGGCCGGGACTAGCGGAAATTACGAGCAGTACTTC.

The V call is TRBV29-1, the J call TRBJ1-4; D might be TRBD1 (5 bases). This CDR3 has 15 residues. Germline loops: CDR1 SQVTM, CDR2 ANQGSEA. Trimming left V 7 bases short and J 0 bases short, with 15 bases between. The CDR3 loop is CSGRSGGATNEKLFF. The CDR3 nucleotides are TGCAGCGGCAGATCCGGGGGGGCAACTAATGAAAAACTGTTTTTT.

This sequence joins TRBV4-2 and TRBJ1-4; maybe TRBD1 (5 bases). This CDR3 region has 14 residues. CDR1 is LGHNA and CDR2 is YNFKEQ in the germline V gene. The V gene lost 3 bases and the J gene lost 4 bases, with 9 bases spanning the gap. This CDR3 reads CASSQGGGNEKLFF. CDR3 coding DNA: TGTGCCAGCAGCCAGGGGGGAGGTAATGAAAAACTGTTTTTT.

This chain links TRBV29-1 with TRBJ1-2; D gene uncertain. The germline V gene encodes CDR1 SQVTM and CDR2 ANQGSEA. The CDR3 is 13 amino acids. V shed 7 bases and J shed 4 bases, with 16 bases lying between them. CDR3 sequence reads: CSADLTETYGYTF. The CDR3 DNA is TGCAGCGCTGACCTTACAGAGACCTATGGCTACACCTTC.